This T cell receptor (beta chain) was identified in a study of blood T cell repertoires in COVID-19. This clone was seen more than once but under ten times. The length of the CDR3 is 18 residues. V lost 7 bases, J lost 0 bases, and 18 bases lay in between. Germline assignment: CDR1 KGHDR and CDR2 SFDVKD. Data came from immunoSEQ multiplex PCR; TCRdb stores just in-frame clones and leaves some out. The sample holds around 300,000 clones, around 90% seen once. The sequenced material came from PBMCs or T cells enriched from blood (not recorded which). The chain recombines TRBV24-1 with TRBJ2-6; TRBD2 is a possible D gene (6 bases). The origin of this receptor is a woman aged 55-69 years in a cohort exposed to, infected with or recovered from COVID-19 (not recorded which). The CDR3 spells CATRGGQGKNSGANVLTF. CDR3 nucleotides: TGTGCCACCAGAGGAGGGCAGGGAAAAAACTCTGGGGCCAACGTCCTGACTTTC.